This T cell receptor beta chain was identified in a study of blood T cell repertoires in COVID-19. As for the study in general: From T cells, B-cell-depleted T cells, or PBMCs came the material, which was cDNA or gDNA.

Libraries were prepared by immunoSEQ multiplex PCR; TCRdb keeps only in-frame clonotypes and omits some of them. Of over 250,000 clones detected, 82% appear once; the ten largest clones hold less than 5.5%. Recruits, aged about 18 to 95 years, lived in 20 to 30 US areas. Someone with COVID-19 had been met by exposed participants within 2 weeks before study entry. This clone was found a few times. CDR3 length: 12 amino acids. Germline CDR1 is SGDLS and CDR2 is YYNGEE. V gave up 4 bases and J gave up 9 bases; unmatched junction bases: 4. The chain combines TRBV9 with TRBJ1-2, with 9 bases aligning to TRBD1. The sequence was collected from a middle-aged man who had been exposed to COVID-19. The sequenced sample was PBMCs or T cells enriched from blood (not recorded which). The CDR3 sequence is CASSPGTGSYTF. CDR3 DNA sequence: TGTGCCAGCAGCCCTGGGACAGGGAGCTACACCTTC.